The following is a T cell receptor beta chain sequence with its context. Its matching antigen is unknown. This specimen comes from a study of identical twins. Findings and limits, study-wide: The abundant beta clonotypes from cord blood had fewer insertions, and memory repertoires had none of this.

TCRdb itself ran the 5' RACE reads through MiXCR, one entry per CDR3 protein. Altogether 240,000 or so distinct CDR3 sequences are present, approximately 12% being singletons, with the ten largest covering roughly 4%. The CDR3 runs 15 residues. Trimming at V came to 5 bases and at J to 9 bases, leaving 14 bases not matched to a gene. Germline-derived CDR1 and CDR2 are MDHEN and SYDVKM. These same data were also listed under a study on yellow fever vaccine responses in identical twins. As that study records: Twins' T cell vaccine responses reportedly looked partly convergent, partly personalized.

The sequence was obtained from a woman aged 18-29 years in good health. The chain uses TRBV28 and TRBJ1-2; 8 nucleotides line up with TRBD1. Sequencing used memory (CD45RO+) T cells sorted from blood. CDR3 nucleotides: TGTGCCAGCAGTCTTGACAGGGGAGGTTCGGGTAGCTACACCTTC. It yields the protein CASSLDRGGSGSYTF.